A selection of T cell receptor beta chains follows, all from one sample in a study of blood T cell repertoires in COVID-19. Here immunoSEQ multiplex PCR was the method, and the copy in TCRdb shows in-frame clones only, minus some. Of under 200,000 clones detected, around 87% appear once; the ten largest clones hold 6.5% to 8%. The sample taken for sequencing was PBMCs or T cells enriched from blood (not recorded which). The source is a woman aged 45-60 years who had recovered from COVID-19. Each CDR3 is given with its conserved first and last residue. Fields, in order: V gene, clone size, CDR3 protein. Expanded clones get a size class; other rows say once, few or many, or leave the size out.

v_call: TRBV4-3; clone_size: -; cdr3_aa: CASSQVWPTNEKLFF
v_call: TRBV9; clone_size: -; cdr3_aa: CASSVGQRETQYF
v_call: TRBV7-2; clone_size: -; cdr3_aa: CASSPGQGIGELFF
v_call: TRBV9; clone_size: few; cdr3_aa: CASSFSQGRDYGYTF
v_call: TRBV7-8; clone_size: -; cdr3_aa: CASSLEGGWILKTQYF
v_call: TRBV7-2; clone_size: -; cdr3_aa: CASSTPGGFWGYTF
v_call: TRBV18; clone_size: -; cdr3_aa: CASSPYRDGYTEAFF
v_call: TRBV6-5; clone_size: -; cdr3_aa: CASRGQAHNSPLHF
v_call: TRBV5-4; clone_size: -; cdr3_aa: CASSFQAFGEQFF
v_call: TRBV6-2/TRBV6-3; clone_size: -; cdr3_aa: CASSYSAGGVFANEQFF
v_call: TRBV6-5; clone_size: -; cdr3_aa: CASSQGLLVGEQYF
v_call: TRBV6-5; clone_size: -; cdr3_aa: CASSYSGGTEAFF
v_call: TRBV7-9; clone_size: -; cdr3_aa: CASSPRGSGGSYNEQFF
v_call: TRBV29-1; clone_size: -; cdr3_aa: CSVEAGGGYGYTF
v_call: TRBV5-1; clone_size: once; cdr3_aa: CASSPGTENQPQHF
v_call: TRBV19; clone_size: -; cdr3_aa: CASSKDSPNTEAFF
v_call: TRBV29-1; clone_size: -; cdr3_aa: CSGRGDYGYTF
v_call: TRBV9; clone_size: -; cdr3_aa: CASSVKGLAGEQFF
v_call: TRBV19; clone_size: -; cdr3_aa: CASSKPGQSSYEQYF
v_call: TRBV27; clone_size: -; cdr3_aa: CASRGGGSYGYTF